Sequencing of this T cell receptor beta chain was carried out in a study of T cell repertoires in cytomegalovirus infection. Study-level background: Matching HLA type and CMV infection were both indicated by public TCR beta signatures.

TCRdb reprocessed the reads with MiXCR, giving one entry per CDR3 protein. The profile shows about 830,000 distinct CDR3 sequences, less than 35% of them singletons. This clonotype was observed at least ten times. Antigen specificity is unknown. The clonotype was recovered from a human donor in good health (CMV status not recorded). Some clones in this sample may be carry-over from other donors' samples. This material consisted of cultured CD8+ T cells from PBMCs, taken from culture after CMV antigen stimulation.

CDR3 DNA: TGTGCCAGCATGGCCGAGAAGGGGGGTACTGAAGCTTTCTTT. This codes for CASMAEKGGTEAFF. The chain combines TRBV12-3 or TRBV12-4 with TRBJ1-1; a weak D match, TRBD1 (6 bases). Trimming removed 7 bases from V and 5 bases from J, with 17 bases in between. The CDR3 loop spans 14 amino acids.